Below, one T cell receptor (beta chain) is given with its context. This record comes from a study of control samples from healthy donors and cancer patients. Sequencing was performed with immunoSEQ multiplex PCR; in TCRdb, only in-frame clones are kept and a portion is missing. The table lists some 120,000 clones, about 95% of them singletons. The germline gives CDR1 SGHNT, CDR2 YYREEE (reference sequence). The CDR3 sequence is 15 residues long. V lost 0 bases to trimming and J lost 6 bases, with 13 bases between them. Sequencing input: blood. The chain is built from TRBV5-4 and TRBJ1-5, with D perhaps matching TRBD1 (6 bases). This TCR was recovered from a man aged 30 to 39 in good health. Written as DNA, the CDR3 is TGTGCCAGCAGCTTGGCCGGGGGGGCCCCTCAGCCCCAGCATTTT. It encodes CASSLAGGAPQPQHF.